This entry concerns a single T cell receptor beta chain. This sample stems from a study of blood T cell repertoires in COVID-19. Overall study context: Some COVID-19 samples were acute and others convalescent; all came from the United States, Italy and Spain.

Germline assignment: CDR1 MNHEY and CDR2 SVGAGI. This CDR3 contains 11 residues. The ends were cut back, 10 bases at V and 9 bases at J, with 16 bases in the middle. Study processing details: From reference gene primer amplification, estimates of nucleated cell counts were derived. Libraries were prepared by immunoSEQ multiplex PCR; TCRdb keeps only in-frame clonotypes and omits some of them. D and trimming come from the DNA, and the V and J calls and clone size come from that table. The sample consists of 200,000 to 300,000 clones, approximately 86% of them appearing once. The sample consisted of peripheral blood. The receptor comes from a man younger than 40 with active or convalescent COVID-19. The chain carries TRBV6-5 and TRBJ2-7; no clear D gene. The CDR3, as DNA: TGTGCCACCACTTTCCGAGAGTGGCAGTACTTC. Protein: CATTFREWQYF.